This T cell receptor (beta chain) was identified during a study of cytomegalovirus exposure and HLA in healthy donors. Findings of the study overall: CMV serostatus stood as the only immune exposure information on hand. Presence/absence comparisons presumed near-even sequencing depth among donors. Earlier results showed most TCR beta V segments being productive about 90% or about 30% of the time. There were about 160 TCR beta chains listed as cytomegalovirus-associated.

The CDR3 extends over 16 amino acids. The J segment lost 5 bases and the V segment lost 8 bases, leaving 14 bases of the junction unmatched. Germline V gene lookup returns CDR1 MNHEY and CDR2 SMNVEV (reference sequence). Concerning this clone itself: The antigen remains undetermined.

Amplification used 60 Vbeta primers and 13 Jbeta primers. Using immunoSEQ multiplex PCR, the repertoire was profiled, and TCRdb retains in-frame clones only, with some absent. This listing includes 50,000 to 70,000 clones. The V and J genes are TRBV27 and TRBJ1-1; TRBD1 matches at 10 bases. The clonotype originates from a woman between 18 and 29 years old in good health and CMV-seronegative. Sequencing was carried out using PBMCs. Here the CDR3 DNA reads TGTGCCAGCTCTCCTCTCAGGGACAGGGGATTTACTGAAGCTTTCTTT. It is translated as CASSPLRDRGFTEAFF.